This entry lists 9 T cell receptor beta chains sequenced from one sample in a study of T cell repertoires in cytomegalovirus infection. For these TCRs, the target antigens are not known. TCRdb reprocessed the reads via MiXCR and lists one record per CDR3 protein. The data hold about 770,000 distinct CDR3 sequences, with about 29% observed a single time. The input for sequencing was cultured CD8+ T cells from PBMCs, taken from culture after CMV antigen stimulation. The receptors originated from a human donor in good health (CMV status not recorded). Some clones in this sample may be carry-over from other donors' samples.

This clonotype was seen a few times. This chain joins TRBV7-9 and TRBJ1-5; D gene ambiguous. CDR1 and CDR2 from the germline V gene are SEHNR and FQNEAQ (reference sequence). This CDR3 has 14 amino acids. V lost 0 bases and J 3 bases, leaving 6 bases between the germline ends. The CDR3 protein is CASSLAGINQPQHF. Here the CDR3 DNA reads TGTGCCAGCAGCTTAGCAGGAATCAATCAGCCCCAGCATTTT.

The chain recombines TRBV9 with TRBJ2-3; no clear D gene. V lost 0 bases, J lost 2 bases, and 10 bases lay in between. The CDR3 totals 15 residues. Germline V gene lookup returns CDR1 SGDLS and CDR2 YYNGEE. The CDR3 DNA is TGTGCCAGCAGCGTAGGAACGAGTAACACAGATACGCAGTATTTT. Its protein product is CASSVGTSNTDTQYF.

A few counts support this clonotype. The chain combines TRBV24-1 with TRBJ2-1; TRBD1 matches at 7 bases. The CDR3 consists of 15 residues. From germline, CDR1 is KGHDR and CDR2 SFDVKD. Germline trimming cut 3 bases from V and 2 bases from J; bases unmatched to any gene: 3. Here the CDR3 DNA reads TGTGCCACCAGTGATGCGGACAGGCCCTACAATGAGCAGTTCTTC. Amino acid sequence: CATSDADRPYNEQFF.

This clonotype was picked up a small number of times. This rearrangement joins TRBV19 to TRBJ2-6; no clear D. The germline gives CDR1 LNHDA, CDR2 SQIVND (reference sequence). The CDR3 is 15 residues long. V was trimmed by 1 base and J by 0 bases, leaving 4 bases between them. The CDR3 DNA reads TGTGCCAGTAGTATAGTAGTCTCTGGGGCCAACGTCCTGACTTTC. Translated, it gives CASSIVVSGANVLTF.

This clonotype was detected only a few times. The chain combines TRBV7-6 with TRBJ1-2; 10 bases agree with TRBD1. CDR1 and CDR2 from the germline V gene are SGHVS and FNYEAQ. V dropped 5 bases and J dropped 8; count of bases not matched to a gene: 11. The CDR3 sequence is 15 residues long. This CDR3 reads CASSPRSGTGDGYTF. The CDR3 nucleotides read TGTGCCAGCAGCCCAAGATCGGGGACAGGGGACGGCTACACCTTC. Based on the CDR3 plus reference TRBV7-6 and TRBJ1-2, the full variable domain is GAGVSQSPRYKVTKRGQDVALRCDPISGHVSLYWYRQALGQGPEFLTYFNYEAQQDKSGLPNDRFSAERPEGSISTLTIQRTEQRDSAMYRCASSPRSGTGDGYTFGSGTRLTVV.

There are a few counts of this clonotype. The chain combines TRBV19 with TRBJ1-2, with unresolved D. Germline CDR1 is LNHDA and CDR2 is SQIVND (reference sequence). Trimming took off 4 bases at V and 3 bases at J, with 6 bases between the two ends. The CDR3 consists of 12 residues. Here the CDR3 reads CASSRSYYGYTF. The CDR3 nucleotides read TGTGCCAGTAGTAGGTCTTACTATGGCTACACCTTC.

This clonotype appeared a few times. This chain links TRBV7-2 with TRBJ2-1; D could derive from TRBD1 or TRBD2 (5 bases each). From germline, CDR1 is SGHTA and CDR2 FQGNSA. Trimming pared 3 bases from V and 11 bases from J, leaving 8 bases between. There are 11 residues in the CDR3. The CDR3 DNA sequence: TGTGCCAGCAGCTTCGGGGACCAGCAGTTCTTC. It is translated as CASSFGDQQFF.

This clonotype was found a few times. The rearrangement joins TRBV11-2 to TRBJ2-5; 8 bases agree with TRBD2. V lost 2 bases to trimming and J lost 6 bases; unmatched junction nucleotides: 5. The CDR3 spans 14 residues. Germline CDR1 and CDR2: SGHAT and FQNNGV. The CDR3 here is CASSLTGGAKTQYF. The CDR3 nucleotides read TGTGCCAGCAGCTTAACCGGGGGGGCCAAGACCCAGTACTTC.

The chain combines TRBV6-2 or TRBV6-3 with TRBJ2-1, with D hard to call. Germline loops: CDR1 MNHEY, CDR2 SVGEGT. V lost 4 bases and J 1 base, leaving 17 bases between the germline ends. The CDR3 is 17 amino acids. This CDR3 reads CASSLTALDPSYNEQFF. Written as DNA, the CDR3 is TGTGCCAGCAGTTTAACGGCTCTCGACCCATCCTACAATGAGCAGTTCTTC.